The following is a TCR beta chain sequence with its context. What it binds is not known. The data were obtained in a study of cytomegalovirus exposure and HLA in healthy donors. On the study more broadly: The same platform used for the approximately 700 first-cohort repertoires was also used for the 130 or so validation repertoires, as a later analysis reported.

Whole-study findings and limits: According to the study, roughly 160 TCR beta chains were cytomegalovirus-associated. Some public TCRs appeared in many individuals, while most sequences were rare. A later analysis found first-cohort TCR clusters tended to co-occur in the approximately 110 validation repertoires.

The data were produced by immunoSEQ multiplex PCR, yet TCRdb's version contains in-frame clones alone and is incomplete. The sample has approximately 190,000 clones; around 84% are singletons. The sequenced sample was PBMCs. This clonotype was obtained from a man between 18 and 29 years old in good health and CMV-seropositive.

The CDR3 region is CASSADVGGKNIQYF. In DNA, the CDR3 is TGTGCCAGCAGCGCCGACGTGGGGGGCAAAAACATTCAGTACTTC. V gene TRBV9 combines with J gene TRBJ2-4, with D perhaps matching TRBD2 (6 bases). Trimming pared 3 bases from V and 3 bases from J, leaving 13 bases between. The germline V gene encodes CDR1 SGDLS and CDR2 YYNGEE. This CDR3 has 15 amino acids.